This T cell receptor beta chain emerged from a study of tumor and adjacent non-tumor tissue in lung cancer. Study in general: Patients comprised 12 adenocarcinoma, a couple of squamous cell carcinoma and 1 small cell lung cancer.

This clonotype was detected a few times. The antigen is undetermined. The junction departs from the called germline gene at one end, perhaps through a read error. TCRbeta libraries were built with three rounds of nested PCR, modified from ARM-PCR. One entry per CDR3 protein, called by TCRdb with MiXCR from the multiplex PCR reads. The data show about 68,000 distinct CDR3 sequences, roughly 56% seen once. The CDR3 has 17 amino acids. Germline V CDR1 and CDR2: MNHNY, SVGAGI (reference sequence). The template was RNA from unsorted bulk tissue. Findings of the study overall: Compared with tumor, normal lung showed significantly lower TCR diversity. In normal lung, the top 100 clones were significantly more dominant than in tumor.

This TCR was sampled from a man aged 45-65 years with non-small cell lung cancer. The V call is TRBV6-6, the J call TRBJ1-6; D is unclear. The sample was lung tumor tissue. The DNA for the CDR3 is TGTGCCAGCATTTACGATGAGACGAGCTCCTACAACTCACCCCTCCACTTT. This gives the protein CASIYDETSSYNSPLHF.